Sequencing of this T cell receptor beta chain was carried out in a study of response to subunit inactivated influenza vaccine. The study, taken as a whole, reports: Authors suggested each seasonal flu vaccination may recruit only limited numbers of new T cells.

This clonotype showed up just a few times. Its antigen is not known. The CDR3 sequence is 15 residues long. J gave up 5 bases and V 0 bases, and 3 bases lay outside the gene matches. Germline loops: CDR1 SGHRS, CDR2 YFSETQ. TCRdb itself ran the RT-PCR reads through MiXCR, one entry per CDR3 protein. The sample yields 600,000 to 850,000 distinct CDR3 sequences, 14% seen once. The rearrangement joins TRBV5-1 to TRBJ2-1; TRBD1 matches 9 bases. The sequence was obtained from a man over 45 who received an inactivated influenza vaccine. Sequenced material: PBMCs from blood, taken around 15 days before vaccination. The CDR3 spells CASSLGTGANNEQFF. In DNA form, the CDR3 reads TGCGCCAGCAGCTTGGGGACAGGGGCTAACAATGAGCAGTTCTTC.